Shown below are 32 T cell receptor beta chains from a single sample sequenced in a study of graft-versus-host responses after intestinal transplantation. Profiling relied on immunoSEQ multiplex PCR, and the TCRdb table lists in-frame clones only, not all of them. The sample yields roughly 90,000 clones, around 90% seen once. No antigen is known for these receptors. Sequencing used unstimulated CD4+ T cells sorted from spleen or lymph node cells, obtained before transplant. Every receptor here comes from a human donor who was the organ donor for an intestinal transplant.

The chain combines TRBV19 with TRBJ2-2, with 8 bases that match TRBD1. V shed 4 bases and J 4 bases; nucleotides not matched to a gene: 11. The CDR3 contains 17 residues. Germline CDR1 reads LNHDA; CDR2 reads SQIVND (reference sequence). As DNA, the CDR3 is TGTGCCAGTAGTAAACTGCCGCAGGGGGCGGGCACCGGGGAGCTGTTTTTT. It encodes CASSKLPQGAGTGELFF.

The chain uses TRBV11-3 and TRBJ2-3; TRBD1 is a possible D gene (6 bases). V gave up 3 bases and J gave up 4 bases, with 8 bases separating them. The V gene's germline CDR1 is SGHNT and CDR2 YENEEA. The CDR3 has 13 amino acids. The CDR3: CASSFTGPDTQYF. The CDR3 DNA reads as TGTGCCAGCAGCTTCACAGGGCCAGATACGCAGTATTTT.

In DNA form, the CDR3 reads TGCGCCAGCCTCGAGGGTCCGAACACCGGGGAGCTGTTTTTT. Translating it yields CASLEGPNTGELFF. The chain employs TRBV5-1 and TRBJ2-2, with a possible D match to TRBD2 (5 bases). V was cut by 7 bases and J by 0 bases, with 10 bases left in between. The CDR3 has 14 residues. The V gene's germline CDR1 is SGHRS and CDR2 YFSETQ.

CDR3 sequence: CASSLQSGETQYF. The CDR3 bases are TGTGCCAGCAGCTTGCAGAGCGGGGAGACCCAGTACTTC. The chain joins TRBV5-6 to TRBJ2-5, with D possibly matching TRBD2 (6 bases). Trimming pared 1 base from V and 5 bases from J, leaving 9 bases between. CDR3 size: 13 residues. Germline V gene lookup returns CDR1 SGHDT and CDR2 YYEEEE.

This clone was seen more than once but under ten times. The V call is TRBV6-6, the J call TRBJ2-7; possible D gene TRBD2, 6 bases. The CDR3 length is 14 residues. The V end was cut by 7 bases, the J end by 3 bases, with 16 bases between. The germline V gene encodes CDR1 MNHNY and CDR2 SVGAGI (reference sequence). The CDR3 sequence is CASIFAHGSYEQYF. The DNA for the CDR3 is TGTGCCAGCATCTTCGCCCACGGGAGCTACGAGCAGTACTTC.

This chain links TRBV5-1 with TRBJ1-2; TRBD1 agrees at 9 bases. After removal of 4 bases from V and 5 bases from J, the junction contained 6 bases not matched to a gene. This CDR3 has 14 amino acids. Per the germline V gene, CDR1 is SGHRS and CDR2 is YFSETQ. The CDR3 here is CASSLRGQGYGYTF. CDR3 DNA sequence: TGCGCCAGCAGCCTACGGGGACAGGGATATGGCTACACCTTC.

The gene calls are TRBV5-5 and TRBJ1-2; D unclear. V dropped 4 bases and J dropped 4 bases, with 17 bases sitting between them. CDR1 and CDR2 from the germline V gene are SGHKS and YYEKEE (reference sequence). The CDR3 is made up of 15 amino acids. The CDR3 protein is CASSPGEALVYGYTF. In nucleotides, the CDR3 is TGTGCCAGCAGCCCCGGGGAGGCGCTTGTCTATGGCTACACCTTC.

This sequence joins TRBV20-1 and TRBJ2-5; the D gene is possibly TRBD1 (6 bases). The ends were cut back, 3 bases at V and 10 bases at J, with 12 bases in the middle. The CDR3 contains 11 residues. From germline, CDR1 is DFQATT and CDR2 SNEGSKA (reference sequence). CDR3 amino acids: CSASKGDHQYF. CDR3 coding DNA: TGCAGTGCTAGCAAGGGGGATCACCAGTACTTC.

The genes are TRBV6-1 and TRBJ1-3, with a possible D match to TRBD1 (6 bases). The CDR3 is 16 residues long. Germline assignment: CDR1 MNHNS and CDR2 SASEGT. The V end lost 4 bases, the J end lost 4 bases, and 17 bases lay between the germline ends. The CDR3 loop reads CASSGGWGHHGNTIYF. As DNA, the CDR3 is TGTGCCAGCAGTGGGGGGTGGGGGCACCACGGAAACACCATATATTTT.

This chain links TRBV5-1 with TRBJ1-1; the match to TRBD1 covers 7 bases. The V segment lost 6 bases and the J segment 0 bases; nucleotides outside the gene matches: 2. This CDR3 is built from 13 residues. Germline V gene lookup returns CDR1 SGHRS and CDR2 YFSETQ. CDR3 amino acids: CASKGQVNTEAFF. CDR3 bases: TGCGCCAGCAAAGGACAGGTGAACACTGAAGCTTTCTTT.

The chain combines TRBV6-1 with TRBJ2-3; 7 bases line up with TRBD1. From germline, CDR1 is MNHNS and CDR2 SASEGT. The CDR3 runs to 12 residues. Losses at the gene ends were 7 bases for V and 6 bases for J; bases not matched to a gene: 4. CDR3 nucleotides: TGTGCCAGCACCCAGGACAGGGATACGCAGTATTTT. It translates to CASTQDRDTQYF.

The rearrangement joins TRBV19 to TRBJ2-7; the D gene is possibly TRBD1 (6 bases). V was trimmed by 3 bases and J by 7 bases, leaving 16 bases between them. From germline, CDR1 is LNHDA and CDR2 SQIVND (reference sequence). The CDR3 has 14 amino acids. The CDR3 nucleotides read TGTGCCAGTAGTATCAGGGGCGGAGAAGGGGAGCAGTACTTC. Protein sequence: CASSIRGGEGEQYF.

The rearrangement joins TRBV4-1 to TRBJ2-5, with 14 bases aligning to TRBD2. V was clipped by 4 bases and J by 1 base; unmatched bases: 11. Germline CDR1 is MGHRA and CDR2 is YSYEKL. The CDR3 totals 19 residues. CDR3 protein: CASSRKSGLAGGIQETQYF. Here the CDR3 DNA reads TGCGCCAGCAGCCGAAAATCTGGACTAGCGGGGGGCATCCAAGAGACCCAGTACTTC.

This clone has only one observation. The chain links TRBV7-2 to TRBJ1-2, with TRBD1 matching 12 bases. Germline V gene data show CDR1 as SGHTA and CDR2 as FQGNSA. The CDR3 totals 16 residues. Losses at the gene ends were 5 bases for V and 10 bases for J; bases not matched to a gene: 14. The DNA of the CDR3 is TGTGCCAGCAGCCCAATGGGGGGGACAGGGGGCTCAGACTACACCTTC. Translated: CASSPMGGTGGSDYTF.

J is TRBJ2-1 and V is TRBV29-1; D perhaps matches TRBD2 (5 bases). The germline CDR1 and CDR2 sequences are SQVTM and ANQGSEA. V was clipped by 7 bases and J by 10 bases, with 23 bases between them. The CDR3 length is 14 residues. CDR3 DNA: TGCAGCGCCCTGAGTCCCGGCGGTTGGGAGGAGCAGTTCTTC. This codes for CSALSPGGWEEQFF.

DNA of the CDR3: TGTGCCAGCAGCCGTATCAGGGGGCGGGAACTGTTTTTT. Residues: CASSRIRGRELFF. V is TRBV11-3 and J is TRBJ1-4; 8 nucleotides align to TRBD1. Germline values: CDR1 SGHNT, CDR2 YENEEA. V was clipped by 5 bases and J by 12 bases; unmatched bases: 8. The CDR3 is made up of 13 amino acids. The whole variable domain, filled in from reference TRBV11-3 and TRBJ1-4, reads EAGVVQSPRYKIIEKKQPVAFWCNPISGHNTLYWYLQNLGQGPELLIRYENEEAVDDSQLPKDRFSAERLKGVDSTLKIQPAELGDSAVYLCASSRIRGRELFFGSGTQLSVL.

The rearrangement joins TRBV30 to TRBJ2-2; D is unresolved. The CDR3 totals 13 residues. Germline values: CDR1 GTSNPN, CDR2 SVGIG (reference sequence). Trimming stripped 5 bases from V and 0 bases from J, with 7 bases between. In nucleotides, the CDR3 is TGTGCCTGGGCTAGGCCGAACACCGGGGAGCTGTTTTTT. It codes for CAWARPNTGELFF.

The rearrangement uses TRBV2 and TRBJ2-1; D remains ambiguous. CDR3 length: 16 amino acids. CDR1 is SNHLY and CDR2 is FYNNEI in the germline V gene. V was shortened by 7 bases and J by 0 bases, with 16 bases between the two germline ends. The CDR3, as DNA: TGTGCCAGCACATATACCGACCAGGTCTCCTACAATGAGCAGTTCTTC. It is translated as CASTYTDQVSYNEQFF.

The genes are TRBV5-4 and TRBJ1-1; tentatively, D is TRBD1 (6 bases). This CDR3 has 15 residues. Germline V gene lookup returns CDR1 SGHNT and CDR2 YYREEE (reference sequence). Trimming pared 0 bases from V and 7 bases from J, leaving 16 bases between. In nucleotides, the CDR3 is TGTGCCAGCAGCTTGGAGGCGGGGGCCGAATTTGAAGCTTTCTTT. Protein sequence: CASSLEAGAEFEAFF.

This clone was detected only once. The rearrangement joins TRBV6-4 to TRBJ2-2, with TRBD2 matching over 7 bases. J lost 0 bases, V lost 4 bases, and 2 bases had no gene match. The V gene's germline CDR1 is MRHNA and CDR2 SNTAGT. The CDR3 contains 15 residues. The CDR3 reads CASSASGTNTGELFF. The CDR3 DNA reads TGTGCCAGCAGTGCGAGCGGGACGAACACCGGGGAGCTGTTTTTT.

The chain carries TRBV11-1 and TRBJ1-6; a possible D gene is TRBD1 (6 bases). Germline V gene sequence: CDR1 SGHAT, CDR2 FQDESV (reference sequence). V lost 5 bases and J 6 bases, leaving 11 bases between the germline ends. The CDR3 contains 14 residues. CDR3 in DNA: TGTGCCAGCAGCCAACAGGGAACTAATTCACCCCTCCACTTT. It specifies CASSQQGTNSPLHF.

This clone has more than one count but fewer than ten. The chain is built from TRBV6-6 and TRBJ2-1; 12 bases line up with TRBD2. The J segment lost 10 bases and the V segment lost 6 bases, leaving 4 bases of the junction unmatched. The CDR3 covers 13 residues. The germline V gene has CDR1 MNHNY and CDR2 SVGAGI (reference sequence). The CDR3 region is CASRLAGGYEQFF. CDR3 sequence (DNA): TGTGCCAGCAGACTAGCGGGAGGATACGAGCAGTTCTTC.

The rearrangement links TRBV5-5 to TRBJ2-1, with 7 bases aligning to TRBD1. This CDR3 contains 15 residues. The ends lost 4 bases at V and 7 bases at J; junction bases unmatched: 11. The germline CDR1 and CDR2 sequences are SGHKS and YYEKEE (reference sequence). CDR3 protein: CASSLTGTAVNEQFF. The CDR3 DNA follows: TGTGCCAGCAGCCTAACCGGGACAGCGGTAAATGAGCAGTTCTTC. The whole variable domain, filled in from reference TRBV5-5 and TRBJ2-1, reads DAGVTQSPTHLIKTRGQQVTLRCSPISGHKSVSWYQQVLGQGPQFIFQYYEKEERGRGNFPDRFSARQFPNYSSELNVNALLLGDSALYLCASSLTGTAVNEQFFGPGTRLTVL.

V and J are TRBV5-1 and TRBJ1-1, with 8 bases matching TRBD1. Germline V CDR1 and CDR2: SGHRS, YFSETQ. V lost 6 bases to trimming and J lost 4 bases; unmatched junction nucleotides: 8. This CDR3 contains 14 residues. Written as DNA, the CDR3 is TGCGCCAGCACCACTACAACAGGGGGCACTGAAGCTTTCTTT. Residues: CASTTTTGGTEAFF.

CDR3 nucleotide sequence: TGTGCCAGCACCCTGGGGCGCAGCACAGATACGCAGTATTTT. Protein sequence: CASTLGRSTDTQYF. J is TRBJ2-3 and V is TRBV28; tentative D call: TRBD1 (5 bases). This CDR3 comprises 14 residues. Trimming pared 7 bases from V and 0 bases from J, leaving 11 bases between. CDR1 and CDR2 (germline): MDHEN, SYDVKM.

DNA of the CDR3: TGTGCCAGCAGTTTCGACAGATTCACTGAAGCTTTCTTT. Translating it yields CASSFDRFTEAFF. This chain links TRBV28 with TRBJ1-1, with D possibly being TRBD1 (5 bases). V lost 3 bases, J lost 4 bases, and 9 bases lay in between. The CDR3 is 13 residues long. CDR1 is MDHEN and CDR2 is SYDVKM in the germline V gene.

V gene TRBV5-1 combines with J gene TRBJ2-7; D not certain. CDR3 length: 13 amino acids. Germline-derived CDR1 and CDR2 are SGHRS and YFSETQ. The V and J ends lost 0 bases and 5 bases respectively, with 9 bases between them. Written as DNA, the CDR3 is TGCGCCAGCAGCTTGGCGCACGAGGACGAGCAGTACTTC. This gives the protein CASSLAHEDEQYF.

This clone was counted only a few times. The V and J genes are TRBV7-6 and TRBJ2-3; 15 nucleotides match TRBD2. The germline V gene has CDR1 SGHVS and CDR2 FNYEAQ. The CDR3 is 18 amino acids. The ends lost 5 bases at V and 4 bases at J; junction bases unmatched: 10. The CDR3 here is CASSGRGGLAGGADTQYF. The CDR3 DNA reads TGTGCCAGCAGCGGGAGGGGGGGACTAGCGGGAGGCGCAGATACGCAGTATTTT.

The rearrangement joins TRBV5-1 to TRBJ2-1, with TRBD2 matching 12 bases. Trimming at V came to 4 bases and at J to 7 bases, leaving 15 bases not matched to a gene. The CDR3 length is 18 residues. Germline CDR1 SGHRS, CDR2 YFSETQ. CDR3 region: CASSHQKLAGGLSNEQFF. In DNA form, the CDR3 reads TGCGCCAGCAGCCACCAAAAACTAGCGGGGGGCCTAAGTAATGAGCAGTTCTTC.

This clone appeared a single time. This rearrangement joins TRBV13 to TRBJ2-7; 10 positions match TRBD2. Looked up from germline, CDR1 is PRHDT and CDR2 is FYEKMQ (reference sequence). The ends lost 4 bases at V and 7 bases at J; junction bases unmatched: 10. The CDR3 contains 15 residues. The DNA for the CDR3 is TGTGCCAGCAGCTCGCAAGCGGGAGGGCCTTGGGAGCAGTACTTC. It yields the protein CASSSQAGGPWEQYF.

V gene TRBV28 combines with J gene TRBJ2-7, with 10 bases that match TRBD2. The CDR3 totals 15 residues. CDR1 MDHEN and CDR2 SYDVKM come from the germline V gene. With V trimmed by 4 bases and J by 7 bases, 10 bases remained unmatched. For the CDR3, the DNA is TGTGCCAGCAGTTCCGCGGGAGCGGGAGGGCGGGAGCAGTACTTC. Translation gives CASSSAGAGGREQYF.

The V call is TRBV18, the J call TRBJ2-7; 8 bases align to TRBD1. Germline assignment: CDR1 KGHSH and CDR2 LQKENI. After removal of 3 bases from V and 0 bases from J, the junction contained 4 bases not matched to a gene. This CDR3 is built from 15 residues. The chain's CDR3 is CASSPRQGSSYEQYF. The CDR3 bases are TGTGCCAGCTCACCGAGACAGGGGTCCTCCTACGAGCAGTACTTC.